One T cell receptor beta chain is described in this entry. At baseline, cycle 4 day 1, and cycle 7 day 1, blood was sampled. Assay used: immunoSEQ multiplex PCR; TCRdb lists only in-frame clones, some missing. The sample yields 30,000 to 45,000 clones, around 80% seen once. This entry belongs to a study of OX40 agonist ivuxolimab in advanced cancers. Study at large: Patients' therapy was ivuxolimab, an antibody that acts as an agonist of OX40 (CD134). The dose of intravenous ivuxolimab that patients received every 2 weeks ranged from 0.01 to 10 mg/kg.

The origin of this receptor is an adult with an advanced solid tumor such as melanoma, head and neck, liver or kidney cancer. This specimen consisted of CD4+ or CD8+ T cells sorted from blood, obtained in a trial of the OX40 agonist ivuxolimab.

In nucleotides, the CDR3 is TGCGCCAGCAGCCATGGACAGGGGGCAATGAACACTGAAGCTTTCTTT. The encoded protein is CASSHGQGAMNTEAFF. This chain joins TRBV5-1 and TRBJ1-1; TRBD1 matches 11 bases. CDR1 SGHRS and CDR2 YFSETQ come from the germline V gene. The CDR3 sequence is 16 residues long. V lost 4 bases to trimming and J lost 0 bases; unmatched junction nucleotides: 5.